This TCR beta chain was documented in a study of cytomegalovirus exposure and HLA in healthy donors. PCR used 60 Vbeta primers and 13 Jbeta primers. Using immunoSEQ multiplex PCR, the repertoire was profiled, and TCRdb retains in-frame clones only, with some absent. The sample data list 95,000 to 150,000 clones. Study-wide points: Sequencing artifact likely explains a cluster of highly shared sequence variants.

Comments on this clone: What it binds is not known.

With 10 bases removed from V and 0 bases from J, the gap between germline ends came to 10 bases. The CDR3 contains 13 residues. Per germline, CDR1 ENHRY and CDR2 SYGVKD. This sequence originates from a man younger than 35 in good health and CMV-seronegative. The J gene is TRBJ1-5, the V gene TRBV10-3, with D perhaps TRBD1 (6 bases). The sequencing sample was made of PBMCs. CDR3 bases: TGTGCCACCAGGACAGATAGCAATCAGCCCCAGCATTTT. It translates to CATRTDSNQPQHF.